What follows are 29 T cell receptor beta chains derived from one specimen sequenced in a study of Graves' ophthalmopathy and Graves' hyperthyroidism. For repertoire sequencing, the TCR beta CDR3 regions were amplified from RNA transcripts. RT-PCR in the first round used HTBI primers; a second-round multiplex PCR followed. TCRdb re-derived calls from the multiplex PCR reads in MiXCR, one entry per CDR3 protein. The profile shows more than 1,000,000 distinct CDR3 sequences, 35% to 40% of them singletons. The sequenced sample was peripheral blood or thyroid tissue (not recorded which). These receptors came from an adult man with Graves' hyperthyroidism.

This clonotype was detected a few times. This chain uses TRBV6-5 with TRBJ1-6, with 10 positions matching TRBD1. The CDR3 covers 16 residues. Trimming cost V 2 bases and J 4 bases; bases outside gene matches: 2. Per the germline V gene, CDR1 is MNHEY and CDR2 is SVGAGI. The CDR3 DNA follows: TGTGCCAGCAGTTACCGGACAGGGGGGTATAATTCACCCCTCCACTTT. It yields the protein CASSYRTGGYNSPLHF.

This clonotype has more than one count but fewer than ten. A much larger clone sits a single nucleotide away, making a read error possible. The rearrangement joins TRBV5-1 to TRBJ2-5; D not certain. There are 14 residues in the CDR3. Germline CDR1 reads SGHRS; CDR2 reads YFSETQ. CDR3 residues: CASSLVIGRETRYF. The CDR3 DNA is TGCGCCAGCAGCTTGGTGATAGGAAGAGAGACCCGGTACTTC.

This clonotype has at least ten counts. The J gene is TRBJ2-5, the V gene TRBV10-3; 8 bases align to TRBD2. The CDR3 runs 16 residues. Looked up from germline, CDR1 is ENHRY and CDR2 is SYGVKD. Trimming at V came to 0 bases and at J to 3 bases, leaving 6 bases not matched to a gene. The CDR3 reads CAISESQRELEETQYF. CDR3 DNA sequence: TGTGCCATCAGTGAGTCCCAGCGGGAGTTGGAAGAGACCCAGTACTTC.

This clonotype was detected a few times. The chain has TRBV11-2 and TRBJ1-6, with TRBD1 as a possible D gene (5 bases). The CDR3 sequence is 16 residues long. CDR1 is SGHAT, CDR2 FQNNGV, per germline. Trimming took off 2 bases at V and 9 bases at J, with 17 bases between the two ends. DNA for the CDR3: TGTGCCAGCAGCTTATCTGGGGGTAACCCAATTTCACCCCTCCACTTT. This gives the protein CASSLSGGNPISPLHF.

About this clonotype: A much larger clone differs by one base, so this may be a read error. The chain is built from TRBV11-2 and TRBJ2-7; TRBD2 agrees at 7 bases. Germline V lookup: CDR1 SGHAT, CDR2 FQNNGV. The CDR3 sequence is 16 residues long. The DNA of the CDR3 is TGTACCAGCACCTTAAGCGACCGGGACTATCGGTACGAGCAGTACTTC. Residues: CTSTLSDRDYRYEQYF. The whole variable domain, filled in from reference TRBV11-2 and TRBJ2-7, reads EAGVAQSPRYKIIEKRQSVAFWCNPISGHATLYWYQQILGQGPKLLIQFQNNGVVDDSQLPKDRFSAERLKGVDSTLKIQPAKLEDSAVYLCTSTLSDRDYRYEQYFGPGTRLTVT.

This clonotype occurred many times. The CDR3 loop is CASSPGQGLRETQYF. The DNA of the CDR3 is TGTGCCAGCAGCCCGGGACAGGGCTTACGGGAGACCCAGTACTTC. The rearrangement links TRBV14 to TRBJ2-5; 9 positions agree with TRBD1. This CDR3 has 15 residues. Germline assignment: CDR1 SGHDN and CDR2 FVKESK. V gave up 4 bases and J gave up 5 bases; unmatched junction bases: 8.

This clonotype occurred many times. The chain combines TRBV6-5 with TRBJ1-4; 7 bases map to TRBD1. In germline, CDR1 is MNHEY, CDR2 SVGAGI. The V gene end was trimmed by 10 bases and the J gene end by 7 bases; junction bases not matched to a gene: 9. The CDR3 totals 13 residues. The CDR3 region is CATRRGQIEKLFF. As DNA, the CDR3 is TGTGCCACTAGGAGGGGGCAGATTGAAAAACTGTTTTTT.

The chain uses TRBV29-1 and TRBJ2-5; D possibly corresponds to TRBD2 (5 bases). Trimming stripped 8 bases from V and 5 bases from J, with 15 bases between. The germline V gene encodes CDR1 SQVTM and CDR2 ANQGSEA. The CDR3 runs 12 residues. The CDR3 region is CSLEGRRETQYF. CDR3 sequence (DNA): TGCAGCTTGGAAGGGCGGAGGGAGACCCAGTACTTC.

With regard to this clonotype: This may stem from a read error, because a much larger clone lies one nucleotide away. The V gene is TRBV9, the J gene TRBJ2-2, with D perhaps matching TRBD2 (6 bases). With 3 bases removed from V and 4 bases from J, the gap between germline ends came to 22 bases. Germline lookup yields CDR1 SGDLS and CDR2 YYNGEE. This CDR3 region has 18 residues. CDR3 sequence: CASSGRISGLRGTGELFF. Written as DNA, the CDR3 is TGTGCCAGCAGCGGGCGGATTAGCGGATTAAGGGGCACCGGGGAGCTGTTTTTT.

The sample holds many counts of this clonotype. This chain links TRBV9 with TRBJ1-2; D might be TRBD1 (6 bases). Between the trimmed V and J ends, which lost 3 bases and 4 bases, there was a span of 16 bases. Germline V lookup: CDR1 SGDLS, CDR2 YYNGEE. The CDR3 runs 15 residues. The CDR3 sequence: CASSAAWGASYGYTF. The CDR3 bases are TGTGCCAGCAGCGCGGCTTGGGGGGCTAGCTATGGCTACACCTTC. The entire variable domain, with the rest obtained from reference TRBV9 and TRBJ1-2, is as follows: DSGVTQTPKHLITATGQRVTLRCSPRSGDLSVYWYQQSLDQGLQFLIQYYNGEERAKGNILERFSAQQFPDLHSELNLSSLELGDSALYFCASSAAWGASYGYTFGSGTRLTVV.

The chain recombines TRBV7-9 with TRBJ1-5; D not certain. Germline assignment: CDR1 SEHNR and CDR2 FQNEAQ (reference sequence). V lost 3 bases, J lost 11 bases, and 26 bases lay in between. The CDR3 loop spans 17 amino acids. Written as DNA, the CDR3 is TGTGCCAGCAGCTTGGTATTAGCGGAGAGGAAATCCGAGACCCAGCATTTT. Translating gives CASSLVLAERKSETQHF.

This clonotype was observed a handful of times. The chain joins TRBV9 to TRBJ1-4; D uncertain. Trimming took 0 bases from V and 6 from J, leaving 12 bases between them. The CDR3 sequence is 15 residues long. Germline values: CDR1 SGDLS, CDR2 YYNGEE. The chain's CDR3 is CASSVGGGRDEKLFF. CDR3 DNA sequence: TGTGCCAGCAGCGTAGGTGGCGGGAGGGATGAAAAACTGTTTTTT.

This clonotype has more than one count but fewer than ten. Germline is not matched at one junction end, which may reflect a read error. The V call is TRBV10-2, the J call TRBJ2-5, with D unclear. The germline gives CDR1 WSHSY, CDR2 SAAADI. CDR3 size: 15 residues. CDR3 loop: CASSYSPRSQETQYF. The CDR3 bases are TGTGCCAGCAGTTACTCCCCACGTAGCCAAGAGACCCAGTACTTC.

At least ten counts were recorded for this clonotype. V gene TRBV11-2 combines with J gene TRBJ2-7; 8 positions match TRBD1. The junction had 6 bases not matched to a gene; V was cut back by 5 bases and J by 12 bases. CDR3 length equals 11 residues. Germline lookup yields CDR1 SGHAT and CDR2 FQNNGV. In DNA form, the CDR3 reads TGTGCCAGCAGCACGTCAGGGGGCGCGTACTTC. It translates to CASSTSGGAYF.

This clonotype was seen repeatedly, ten times or more. The chain is built from TRBV7-9 and TRBJ1-3; D is possibly TRBD1 (5 bases). Germline loops: CDR1 SEHNR, CDR2 FQNEAQ (reference sequence). V dropped 2 bases and J dropped 2 bases, with 19 bases sitting between them. The CDR3 sequence is 18 residues long. CDR3 nucleotide sequence: TGTGCCAGCAGCTTACCGGCAGGGTTGCGCACACCTGGAAACACCATATATTTT. Protein product: CASSLPAGLRTPGNTIYF. The variable domain in full, with the rest retrieved from reference TRBV7-9 and TRBJ1-3, is DTGVSQNPRHKITKRGQNVTFRCDPISEHNRLYWYRQTLGQGPEFLTYFQNEAQLEKSRLLSDRFSAERPKGSFSTLEIQRTEQGDSAMYLCASSLPAGLRTPGNTIYFGEGSWLTVV.

The rearrangement links TRBV7-2 to TRBJ1-3; 7 nucleotides line up with TRBD1. The germline V gene encodes CDR1 SGHTA and CDR2 FQGNSA. The CDR3 totals 17 residues. J gave up 1 base and V 4 bases, and 10 bases lay outside the gene matches. CDR3 sequence (DNA): TGTGCCAGCAGCTCGACAGGGTTTCCCAGATCTGGAAACACCATATATTTT. It yields the protein CASSSTGFPRSGNTIYF.

This clonotype was observed many times. This rearrangement joins TRBV29-1 to TRBJ2-7, with D uncertain. The CDR3 spans 12 residues. Germline V gene sequence: CDR1 SQVTM, CDR2 ANQGSEA. With 4 bases removed from V and 5 bases from J, the gap between germline ends came to 12 bases. The CDR3 DNA reads TGCAGCGTTGCCGCGGCTTGGGACGAGCAGTACTTC. This translates into CSVAAAWDEQYF.

This clonotype was counted only a few times. This rearrangement joins TRBV28 to TRBJ2-7, with 8 nucleotides matching TRBD2. This CDR3 contains 15 residues. Looked up from germline, CDR1 is MDHEN and CDR2 is SYDVKM. Trimming cost V 6 bases and J 0 bases; bases outside gene matches: 7. CDR3 protein: CASRPGRGASYEQYF. The CDR3 DNA reads TGTGCCAGCAGGCCCGGGAGGGGAGCCTCCTACGAGCAGTACTTC.

Note on this clonotype: Sequence at one end of the junction differs from germline and may be a read error. The chain couples TRBV11-2 to TRBJ1-2; D unclear. The CDR3 runs 8 residues. Per germline, CDR1 SGHAT and CDR2 FQNNGV. The CDR3 region is CASSLDRF. For the CDR3, the DNA is TGTGCCAGCAGCTTAGATCGGTTC. Looking up the rest from reference TRBV11-2 and TRBJ1-2 gives the full variable domain: EAGVAQSPRYKIIEKRQSVAFWCNPISGHATLYWYQQILGQGPKLLIQFQNNGVVDDSQLPKDRFSAERLKGVDSTLKIQPAKLEDSAVYLCASSLDRFGSGTRLTVV.

The chain employs TRBV3-1 and TRBJ1-1; weak D call: TRBD1 (5 bases). The germline V gene has CDR1 LGHDT and CDR2 YNNKEL (reference sequence). The CDR3 has 13 amino acids. Trimming left V 6 bases short and J 5 bases short, with 13 bases between. DNA of the CDR3: TGTGCCAGCAGACTTGGCCAGGGAACTGAAGCTTTCTTT. Translating gives CASRLGQGTEAFF.

V is TRBV2 and J is TRBJ2-5; D possibly uses TRBD1 or TRBD2 (6 bases each). This CDR3 region has 11 residues. Germline values: CDR1 SNHLY, CDR2 FYNNEI. Trimming took off 2 bases at V and 10 bases at J, with 8 bases between the two ends. Here the CDR3 DNA reads TGTGCCAGCAGTGAAAGGGGGGTCCAGTACTTC. It yields the protein CASSERGVQYF. Drawing the rest from reference TRBV2 and TRBJ2-5, the complete variable domain is EPEVTQTPSHQVTQMGQEVILRCVPISNHLYFYWYRQILGQKVEFLVSFYNNEISEKSEIFDDQFSVERPDGSNFTLKIRSTKLEDSAMYFCASSERGVQYFGPGTRLLVL.

In its sample, this clonotype was seen many times. The rearrangement uses TRBV11-2 and TRBJ2-7; 7 nucleotides match TRBD1. CDR3 length equals 16 residues. The junction had 12 bases not matched to a gene; V was cut back by 3 bases and J by 4 bases. Germline V gene data show CDR1 as SGHAT and CDR2 as FQNNGV. This CDR3 reads CASSLGLQGELYEQYF. The CDR3 DNA reads TGTGCCAGCAGCTTGGGCCTTCAGGGGGAATTGTACGAGCAGTACTTC.

A few counts support this clonotype. The chain combines TRBV27 with TRBJ1-1, with 9 bases identical to TRBD1. Trimming cost V 4 bases and J 4 bases; bases outside gene matches: 7. This CDR3 spans 15 amino acids. Germline assignment: CDR1 MNHEY and CDR2 SMNVEV (reference sequence). CDR3 bases: TGTGCCAGCAGTTCGGGGACAGGGCCGGGCACTGAAGCTTTCTTT. Its protein is CASSSGTGPGTEAFF.

Worth noting for this clonotype: The junction does not match germline at one end; this may be a read error. The V and J genes are TRBV7-9 and TRBJ2-7; no firm D call. From germline, CDR1 is SEHNR and CDR2 FQNEAQ (reference sequence). The CDR3 length is 14 residues. As DNA, the CDR3 is TGTGCCAGCAGCTTATTTGACGGCACCTACGGGCAGTACTTC. Protein: CASSLFDGTYGQYF. Together with reference TRBV7-9 and TRBJ2-7, the CDR3 gives the full variable domain: DTGVSQNPRHKITKRGQNVTFRCDPISEHNRLYWYRQTLGQGPEFLTYFQNEAQLEKSRLLSDRFSAERPKGSFSTLEIQRTEQGDSAMYLCASSLFDGTYGQYFGPGTRLTVT.

The rearrangement uses TRBV7-9 and TRBJ2-7, with 7 bases lining up with TRBD1. The CDR3 extends over 14 amino acids. After removal of 3 bases from V and 3 bases from J, the junction contained 5 bases not matched to a gene. Germline V CDR1 and CDR2: SEHNR, FQNEAQ (reference sequence). In nucleotides, the CDR3 is TGTGCCAGCAGCTTTGGCAGGGGGTTCTACGAGCAGTACTTC. It translates to CASSFGRGFYEQYF. The full variable domain, completed using reference TRBV7-9 and TRBJ2-7, is DTGVSQNPRHKITKRGQNVTFRCDPISEHNRLYWYRQTLGQGPEFLTYFQNEAQLEKSRLLSDRFSAERPKGSFSTLEIQRTEQGDSAMYLCASSFGRGFYEQYFGPGTRLTVT.

This clonotype showed up many times. The genes are TRBV19 and TRBJ1-2; 9 nucleotides align to TRBD1. This CDR3 spans 13 amino acids. Germline CDR1 and CDR2: LNHDA and SQIVND (reference sequence). V trimming: 6 bases; J trimming: 7 bases; junction bases outside the gene matches: 6. Here the CDR3 reads CASSAQGARGYTF. In DNA, the CDR3 is TGTGCCAGTAGCGCACAGGGGGCGCGTGGCTACACCTTC.

J is TRBJ2-7 and V is TRBV5-1, with 8 bases identical to TRBD1. Germline V lookup: CDR1 SGHRS, CDR2 YFSETQ. This CDR3 region has 15 residues. The V gene end was trimmed by 4 bases and the J gene end by 1 base; junction bases not matched to a gene: 7. As DNA, the CDR3 is TGCGCCAGCAGCGGGCGGACAGGGTGGTCCTACGAGCAGTACTTC. Protein: CASSGRTGWSYEQYF.

The chain has TRBV7-4 and TRBJ2-7; TRBD2 matches at 13 bases. V shed 7 bases and J 0 bases; nucleotides not matched to a gene: 3. CDR1 SGHVT and CDR2 SQSDAQ come from the germline V gene. The CDR3 spans 15 residues. CDR3 DNA sequence: TGTGCCAGCAAGACTAGCGGGAGGCACTCCTACGAGCAGTACTTC. Translating gives CASKTSGRHSYEQYF.

The chain links TRBV7-2 to TRBJ2-7; TRBD1 is a possible D gene (5 bases). The CDR3 is 15 amino acids. Germline assignment: CDR1 SGHTA and CDR2 FQGNSA. With 0 bases removed from V and 2 bases from J, the gap between germline ends came to 11 bases. This chain's CDR3 is CASSLAAGHTYEQYF. In DNA, the CDR3 is TGTGCCAGCAGCTTAGCCGCAGGACATACCTACGAGCAGTACTTC.